This TCR beta chain was observed in a study of control samples from healthy donors and cancer patients. The ends were cut back, 2 bases at V and 6 bases at J, with 11 bases in the middle. This CDR3 is built from 13 residues. Per germline, CDR1 MGHRA and CDR2 YSYEKL. The data were produced by immunoSEQ multiplex PCR, yet TCRdb's version contains in-frame clones alone and is incomplete. This table has 150,000 or so clones, approximately 94% appearing once. The clonotype comes from a man younger than 35 in good health. Sequenced input: blood. The V gene is TRBV4-1, the J gene TRBJ2-7; D is unclear. The CDR3 protein is CASSQQRTGEQYF. The CDR3 bases are TGCGCCAGCAGCCAACAACGGACGGGCGAGCAGTACTTC.